This record covers a single TCR beta chain. Germline CDR1 SEHNR, CDR2 FQNEAQ (reference sequence). V lost 1 base and J lost 4, with 10 bases in between. The CDR3 runs to 14 residues. Using its own MiXCR run on the RT-PCR reads, TCRdb lists one record per CDR3 protein. The table has approximately 720,000 distinct CDR3 sequences, 14% seen once. The chain links TRBV7-9 to TRBJ1-1; D call uncertain. The origin of this receptor is a female donor in good health, serving as a healthy control. Sequencing was carried out using memory CD4+ T cells from blood. The CDR3 reads CASSLVTARTEAFF. The DNA for the CDR3 is TGTGCCAGCAGCTTAGTCACAGCCCGCACTGAAGCTTTCTTT.